The entry that follows covers one TCR beta chain sequence. The target of this receptor is not known. No base quality values were provided; no much bigger clone lies one nucleotide off. The data were taken from a study of regulatory T cells in long-lasting Graves disease (TCRdb year 2021). Concerning the study at large: Persistent Graves' disease was defined as persistently positive TSH receptor autoantibodies together with antithyroid drug treatment for over 5 years. Persistent Graves' disease patients in the clinical cohort had taken antithyroid drugs for roughly 10 years on average. A total of 33 samples underwent TCR sequencing, from 13 patients with persistent Graves' disease and about 20 patients with newly diagnosed Graves' disease. The study took place in China and was registered as a clinical trial. Persistent Graves' disease patients were compared with newly diagnosed Graves' disease patients by peripheral blood TCR sequencing and RNA sequencing.

Library creation used multiplex PCR. The instrument was an Illumina HiSeq 4000. TCR beta libraries were built with iRepertoire HTBI primers and Arm-PCR amplification of CDR3 regions. Before sequencing, the PCR products went through gel purification. As for the authors' bioinformatics: Across samples, roughly 60 TRBV and roughly 15 TRBJ segments were identified and used for gene usage analysis of CDR3 amino acid clonotypes. COPE and FqMerger were used to merge filtered high-quality paired reads into contigs. BLAST was used to align contigs to the IMGT TRBV, TRBD and TRBJ reference genes, and CDR3 was defined following IMGT. Any clonotype with a frequency above 0.1% was counted as a highly expanded clone. Repertoire diversity was measured by Shannon entropy, and V-J evenness by the Gini coefficient. Clonotypes shared by more than one individual were considered public. The public reads were reprocessed in TCRdb via fastp at Q25 and MiXCR, keeping in-frame beta chains. Rows with a matching CDR3 protein are joined into one entry that keeps the most common DNA and genes. These V and J calls rely on TCRdb rather than the paper's analysis. The sample table contains about 660,000 distinct CDR3 sequences; only one count was recorded for around 30% of them. The leading ten clones occupy around 42% of the sample.

Sample time point, as interpreted from the label and publication: persistent/refractory GD, antithyroid drugs over 5 years with positive TRAb. For both TCR sequencing and RNA sequencing, RNA was extracted from PBMCs using TRIzol. The diagnosis of Graves' disease followed American Thyroid Association guidelines. The patients came from an endocrinology department in Xi'an, China. From each patient, 8 to 10 milliliters of peripheral blood was collected into an EDTA anticoagulant tube. PBMCs were isolated by Ficoll Paque Plus density gradient separation without further T cell sorting. An Agilent 2100 Bioanalyzer and agarose gel were used to check RNA quality, and a NanoDrop 2000 was used to measure RNA concentration. Paper-wide results and their limitations: Lower TCR Shannon entropy and fewer highly expanded clones were observed in persistent Graves' disease patients than in newly diagnosed patients, which suggested clonal expansion. The authors noted that the small sample size was a limitation that may lower accuracy. TRBV28, TRBJ1-2 and TRBJ2-5 were preferentially used in persistent disease, while TRBV20-1 and TRBJ2-1 were favored in newly diagnosed disease. Because the primary lesion, thyroid tissue, could not be accessed, the study looked at peripheral blood alone. Patients with persistent disease shared more public clonotypes (about 2,500) than newly diagnosed patients did (more than 900). Only the TCR beta chain was sequenced and analyzed.

The CDR3 goes from the cysteine to the phenylalanine over 13 residues. Of the read, only the CDR3 DNA is kept; its 39 bases are in frame from base 1. V is clipped by 7 bases and J by 6 bases, and the sequence between their germline boundaries is 13 bases long. The rearranged segments are TRBV12-3 or TRBV12-4 and TRBJ1-5; the D region possibly corresponds to TRBD1 (6 bases align). The specimen was peripheral blood mononuclear cells (PBMCs), collected when the disease was refractory, from a patient treated with antithyroid drugs. The source of this sequence is a female donor with Graves disease. The CDR3 protein is CASTGQYGQPQHF. The DNA reads as follows: TGTGCCAGCACCGGACAGTACGGTCAGCCCCAGCATTTT.